What follows is one T cell receptor beta chain and its context. The antigen is undetermined. The germline V gene encodes CDR1 ENHRY and CDR2 SYGVKD. V shed 0 bases and J shed 0 bases, with 27 bases lying between them. This CDR3 is 21 amino acids long. This record comes from a study of shared clonotypes between healthy human individuals. TCRdb's table, derived via immunoSEQ multiplex PCR, lists solely in-frame clones and lacks some. This sample has about 2.3 million clones, with 85% to 95% found just once. Regarding the study as a whole: Among non-shared clonotypes, generation probabilities were lower than among those shared by all four donors. Sharing across four donors was seen in 4% to 5.5% of naive CD4 clonotypes.

The TCR originated in a man younger than 35 in good health. Some clones in this sample may be carry-over from other donors' samples. Input material: naive CD4+ T cells from PBMCs. Regarding subset: CD45RA+ positively selected. The chain links TRBV10-3 to TRBJ2-7, with a weak D call TRBD1 (6 bases). In DNA, the CDR3 is TGTGCCATCAGTGAGTCGCCAGGGGCGGCAAGGCCCCAAACAAGCTCCTACGAGCAGTACTTC. Amino acid sequence: CAISESPGAARPQTSSYEQYF.